These 22 T cell receptor beta chains came from one sample sequenced in a study of blood T cell repertoires in COVID-19. Some clones are missing from TCRdb's copy, which holds only in-frame ones; the method was immunoSEQ multiplex PCR. The sample has a few hundred thousand clones, roughly 90% seen once; the top ten hold approximately 0.98%. The sequenced sample was peripheral blood. The origin of the receptors is a woman aged 40 to 55 with COVID-19, enrolled during active disease.

The rearrangement uses TRBV5-1 and TRBJ2-5; D perhaps matches TRBD1 (6 bases). The V gene's germline CDR1 is SGHRS and CDR2 YFSETQ. This CDR3 contains 15 residues. Trimming took off 0 bases at V and 4 bases at J, with 13 bases between the two ends. Here the CDR3 reads CASSLARGSGETQYF. For the CDR3, the DNA is TGCGCCAGCAGCTTGGCCAGGGGTTCCGGAGAGACCCAGTACTTC.

The V gene is TRBV4-3, the J gene TRBJ2-7; TRBD1 agrees at 8 bases. The germline CDR1 and CDR2 sequences are LGHNA and YSLEER. The CDR3 extends over 14 amino acids. V trimming: 4 bases; J trimming: 5 bases; junction bases outside the gene matches: 7. The DNA of the CDR3 is TGCGCCAGCAGCCCGGACAGGGCTATGGACGAGCAGTACTTC. Residues: CASSPDRAMDEQYF.

The V and J genes are TRBV18 and TRBJ2-2, with TRBD2 identical over 7 bases. This CDR3 comprises 14 residues. V trimming: 1 base; J trimming: 6 bases; junction bases outside the gene matches: 2. CDR1 is KGHSH, CDR2 LQKENI, per germline. The CDR3 nucleotides are TGTGCCAGCTCACCACGGGCGGGGGCCGGGGAGCTGTTTTTT. Its translation: CASSPRAGAGELFF.

The chain links TRBV15 to TRBJ2-7; TRBD2 aligns across 9 bases. The length of the CDR3 is 17 residues. Germline assignment: CDR1 LNHNV and CDR2 YYDKDF (reference sequence). V shed 0 bases, J shed 6 bases, and the junction held 12 bases outside the gene matches. The CDR3 sequence is CATSRDPSGMGLGEQYF. The CDR3 DNA sequence: TGTGCCACCAGCAGAGATCCTAGCGGGATGGGCCTAGGCGAGCAGTACTTC.

The genes are TRBV15 and TRBJ2-7; D is ambiguous. The CDR3 has 15 residues. Germline assignment: CDR1 LNHNV and CDR2 YYDKDF (reference sequence). Deletions cut 0 bases from V and 0 bases from J, with 9 bases between. The CDR3 sequence: CATSREYQFSYEQYF. The CDR3 DNA reads as TGTGCCACCAGCAGAGAATACCAGTTCTCCTACGAGCAGTACTTC.

The V gene is TRBV19, the J gene TRBJ2-7; maybe TRBD1 (5 bases). This CDR3 has 14 amino acids. V lost 3 bases to trimming and J lost 2 bases, with 11 bases between them. CDR1 is LNHDA, CDR2 SQIVND, per germline (reference sequence). CDR3 bases: TGTGCCAGTAGTATCCCAGGGAACGCCTACGAGCAGTACTTC. Encoded protein: CASSIPGNAYEQYF.

The chain combines TRBV10-3 with TRBJ1-5; 7 nucleotides align to TRBD1. Trimming took 2 bases from V and 1 from J; bases not matched to a gene: 2. The CDR3 totals 15 residues. Per germline, CDR1 ENHRY and CDR2 SYGVKD. CDR3 sequence (DNA): TGTGCCATCAGTGAGAAGACAGGGAGCAATCAGCCCCAGCATTTT. Protein product: CAISEKTGSNQPQHF.

The J gene is TRBJ1-2, the V gene TRBV12-3 or TRBV12-4, with D maybe TRBD1 (6 bases). The CDR3 covers 13 residues. V lost 5 bases and J 2 bases, leaving 9 bases between the germline ends. The CDR3: CASSRDRNYGYTF. In DNA, the CDR3 is TGTGCCAGCAGTCGTGACAGGAACTATGGCTACACCTTC.

This chain connects TRBV9 to TRBJ1-1, with D perhaps matching TRBD1 (5 bases). The CDR3 is 19 amino acids. Trimming took 2 bases from V and 5 from J, leaving 28 bases between them. Per germline, CDR1 SGDLS and CDR2 YYNGEE. Written as DNA, the CDR3 is TGTGCCAGCAGCGTCGGGGGGGGGTTCCACTCCCAATCGGAGACTGAAGCTTTCTTT. Protein: CASSVGGGFHSQSETEAFF.

The genes are TRBV4-1 and TRBJ1-2; 11 nucleotides agree with TRBD1. The CDR3 length is 17 residues. V shed 1 base and J 5 bases; nucleotides not matched to a gene: 9. Germline assignment: CDR1 MGHRA and CDR2 YSYEKL. As DNA, the CDR3 is TGCGCCAGCAGCCAAGCGGACAGGGGGCGATCGTTTTATGGCTACACCTTC. Translating it yields CASSQADRGRSFYGYTF.

This chain uses TRBV6-5 with TRBJ1-1; 7 bases fit TRBD1. The CDR3 runs 13 residues. Germline V gene lookup returns CDR1 MNHEY and CDR2 SVGAGI. Germline trimming cut 10 bases from V and 1 base from J; bases unmatched to any gene: 6. The CDR3, as DNA: TGTGCCAACAACAGGGGCCCGAACACTGAAGCTTTCTTT. It encodes CANNRGPNTEAFF.

The chain employs TRBV27 and TRBJ2-7; 9 positions agree with TRBD1. Germline CDR1 MNHEY, CDR2 SMNVEV (reference sequence). The CDR3 loop spans 17 amino acids. With V trimmed by 2 bases and J by 1 base, 9 bases remained unmatched. CDR3 bases: TGTGCCAGCAGTTTACTGGGGGGACAGGGTTGGTCCTACGAGCAGTACTTC. It codes for CASSLLGGQGWSYEQYF.

The chain has TRBV3-1 (or the pseudogene TRBV3-2) and TRBJ2-5; TRBD2 might be the D (5 bases). This CDR3 is 16 amino acids long. V lost 4 bases, J lost 4 bases, and 19 bases lay in between. Germline CDR1 reads LGHDT; CDR2 reads YNNKEL (reference sequence). CDR3 region: CASSRRGRRSGETQYF. The CDR3 DNA reads TGTGCCAGCAGCCGCCGAGGTAGGAGGAGTGGAGAGACCCAGTACTTC.

This chain connects TRBV3-1 (or the pseudogene TRBV3-2) to TRBJ2-3, with 11 bases aligning to TRBD2. Unmatched junction bases numbered 8, after V lost 6 bases and J lost 0 bases. The germline V gene has CDR1 LGHDT and CDR2 YNNKEL (reference sequence). This CDR3 spans 17 amino acids. This chain's CDR3 is CASRFTSGRGSTDTQYF. The DNA of the CDR3 is TGTGCCAGCAGGTTTACTAGCGGGAGAGGCAGCACAGATACGCAGTATTTT.

The chain employs TRBV7-2 and TRBJ1-1, with a possible D match to TRBD1 (5 bases). The CDR3 runs 13 residues. V was shortened by 3 bases and J by 5 bases, with 10 bases between the two germline ends. Germline V lookup: CDR1 SGHTA, CDR2 FQGNSA. CDR3 DNA sequence: TGTGCCAGCAGCTTCAGGGTTGAGACTGAAGCTTTCTTT. It encodes CASSFRVETEAFF.

The chain uses TRBV19 and TRBJ1-1, with 8 bases lining up with TRBD1. CDR1 is LNHDA, CDR2 SQIVND, per germline (reference sequence). With 0 bases clipped from V and 7 bases from J, the junction kept 7 bases outside the gene matches. This CDR3 is 15 amino acids long. The CDR3 loop is CASSIDLRTGSEAFF. CDR3 DNA: TGTGCCAGTAGTATAGATCTTAGGACAGGGAGTGAAGCTTTCTTT.

Concerning this clone itself: Other DNA sequences from this sample encode an identical CDR3 as well. The genes are TRBV7-2 and TRBJ1-2; no clear D. This CDR3 has 11 residues. Trimming took 5 bases from V and 3 from J, leaving 4 bases between them. The germline V gene encodes CDR1 SGHTA and CDR2 FQGNSA. Here the CDR3 reads CASSPDYGYTF. Here the CDR3 DNA reads TGTGCCAGCAGCCCCGACTATGGCTACACCTTC.

The V gene is TRBV5-1, the J gene TRBJ2-3; the D gene is possibly TRBD1 (5 bases). The ends were cut back, 1 base at V and 4 bases at J, with 7 bases in the middle. Germline-derived CDR1 and CDR2 are SGHRS and YFSETQ. CDR3 length: 13 amino acids. CDR3 sequence: CASSLLTADTQYF. The CDR3 nucleotides are TGCGCCAGCAGCTTGTTGACAGCAGATACGCAGTATTTT.

The rearrangement joins TRBV3-1 (or the pseudogene TRBV3-2) to TRBJ1-5; 11 bases match TRBD1. Unmatched junction bases numbered 5, after V lost 4 bases and J lost 0 bases. This CDR3 has 17 residues. CDR1 LGHDT and CDR2 YNNKEL come from the germline V gene (reference sequence). The CDR3 nucleotides are TGTGCCAGCAGCCGGGACAGGGGGTCGGATAGCAATCAGCCCCAGCATTTT. Its protein is CASSRDRGSDSNQPQHF.

This clone was seen more than once but under ten times. The chain employs TRBV4-3 and TRBJ2-1; no firm D call. The CDR3 runs 12 residues. Trimming shortened V by 2 bases and J by 8 bases, and 7 bases separated the two germline ends. CDR1 is LGHNA, CDR2 YSLEER, per germline. This CDR3 is CASSQSVYEQFF. The CDR3 DNA reads as TGCGCCAGCAGCCAAAGCGTCTATGAGCAGTTCTTC.

The CDR3 region is CASSLRGSNQPQHF. The CDR3 region has the DNA TGTGCCAGCAGTTTAAGGGGAAGCAATCAGCCCCAGCATTTT. The chain joins TRBV28 to TRBJ1-5, with a tentative D call TRBD1 (5 bases). Germline CDR1 and CDR2: MDHEN and SYDVKM. V lost 2 bases to trimming and J lost 1 base, with 6 bases between them. The CDR3 sequence is 14 residues long.

This clone was found a few times. The same CDR3 can be traced to other DNA sequences in this sample. This chain links TRBV6-6 with TRBJ1-1, with D possibly matching TRBD1 (5 bases). The V end was cut by 0 bases, the J end by 4 bases, with 9 bases between. CDR1 is MNHNY and CDR2 is SVGAGI in the germline V gene (reference sequence). The CDR3 spans 14 residues. As DNA, the CDR3 is TGTGCCAGCAGTTACTCAGACAGCCCCACTGAAGCTTTCTTT. It codes for CASSYSDSPTEAFF.